The 13 T cell receptor beta chains given below trace back to one sample, sequenced in a study of blood T cells in healthy people across ages. The authors ran a second PCR of 7 to 11 cycles using a sample-barcoded 5' primer and a J-beta primer mix. TCRdb used MiXCR to reprocess the 5' RACE reads, holding one entry per CDR3 protein. The top ten clones hold 20% to 25% of a sample with 910,000 or so distinct CDR3 sequences, approximately 50% of them seen once. The sequenced sample was blood. All receptors come from a woman in her sixties or seventies in good health.

The J gene is TRBJ2-7, the V gene TRBV2, with 7 bases identical to TRBD2. Losses at the gene ends were 9 bases for V and 7 bases for J; bases not matched to a gene: 18. Looked up from germline, CDR1 is SNHLY and CDR2 is FYNNEI. This CDR3 spans 15 amino acids. Here the CDR3 DNA reads TGTGCCAGTTCCCCCGGGACTAATCAGTTCGATGAGCAGTACTTC. Protein sequence: CASSPGTNQFDEQYF. Supplemented by reference TRBV2 and TRBJ2-7, the full variable domain reads EPEVTQTPSHQVTQMGQEVILRCVPISNHLYFYWYRQILGQKVEFLVSFYNNEISEKSEIFDDQFSVERPDGSNFTLKIRSTKLEDSAMYFCASSPGTNQFDEQYFGPGTRLTVT.

The chain combines TRBV3-1 with TRBJ2-7; D is ambiguous. The CDR3 spans 15 residues. Trimming pared 1 base from V and 0 bases from J, leaving 10 bases between. Germline CDR1 and CDR2: LGHDT and YNNKEL (reference sequence). This CDR3 is CASSQAGPSSYEQYF. CDR3 bases: TGTGCCAGCAGCCAAGCGGGCCCTAGCTCCTACGAGCAGTACTTC.

V and J are TRBV20-1 and TRBJ2-5; TRBD2 matches at 15 bases. V lost 1 base to trimming and J lost 11 bases; unmatched junction nucleotides: 11. CDR3 length: 16 amino acids. In germline, CDR1 is DFQATT, CDR2 SNEGSKA (reference sequence). The CDR3 DNA reads as TGCAGTGCTAGAGCCGGGACTAGCGGGGGGTTAGGTGAGCAGTACTTC. It is translated as CSARAGTSGGLGEQYF.

This rearrangement joins TRBV7-9 to TRBJ2-2; the D gene could be TRBD1 or TRBD2 (5 bases each). Germline CDR1 SEHNR, CDR2 FQNEAQ (reference sequence). With 6 bases removed from V and 3 bases from J, the gap between germline ends came to 11 bases. This CDR3 spans 14 amino acids. DNA of the CDR3: TGTGCCAGCAGGGGGACCGTTGACACCGGGGAGCTGTTTTTT. Amino acids: CASRGTVDTGELFF.

This clonotype was recorded a few times. The rearrangement uses TRBV6-1 and TRBJ2-5; D call uncertain. The V gene's germline CDR1 is MNHNS and CDR2 SASEGT. Trimming took off 10 bases at V and 5 bases at J, with 23 bases between the two ends. CDR3 length equals 15 residues. CDR3 sequence: CATIRNPAVRETQYF. Here the CDR3 DNA reads TGTGCCACCATACGCAACCCCGCTGTTAGGGAGACCCAGTACTTC.

V usage is TRBV2 and J usage is TRBJ2-3, with 13 bases fitting TRBD2. This CDR3 has 18 amino acids. Unmatched junction bases numbered 11, after V lost 7 bases and J lost 1 base. Germline V gene data show CDR1 as SNHLY and CDR2 as FYNNEI. CDR3 protein: CASTPFQLAGGGTDTQYF. CDR3 nucleotides: TGTGCCAGCACTCCATTCCAACTAGCGGGAGGGGGCACAGATACGCAGTATTTT. Filled out from reference TRBV2 and TRBJ2-3, the complete variable domain reads EPEVTQTPSHQVTQMGQEVILRCVPISNHLYFYWYRQILGQKVEFLVSFYNNEISEKSEIFDDQFSVERPDGSNFTLKIRSTKLEDSAMYFCASTPFQLAGGGTDTQYFGPGTRLTVL.

The V call is TRBV20-1, the J call TRBJ2-3; a weak D match, TRBD1 (6 bases). V lost 3 bases, J lost 2 bases, and 9 bases lay in between. CDR3 length equals 13 residues. Germline CDR1 reads DFQATT; CDR2 reads SNEGSKA (reference sequence). This CDR3 is CSARDRFTDTQYF. CDR3 DNA sequence: TGCAGTGCTAGGGACAGATTCACAGATACGCAGTATTTT.

The genes are TRBV6-1 and TRBJ1-1, with 7 bases that match TRBD1. Germline CDR1 MNHNS, CDR2 SASEGT. With V trimmed by 4 bases and J by 8 bases, 4 bases remained unmatched. This CDR3 is built from 12 residues. The CDR3 region has the DNA TGTGCCAGCAGTGGTACAGGGGTCGAAGCTTTCTTT. This sequence encodes CASSGTGVEAFF.

The chain recombines TRBV7-2 with TRBJ1-6; 9 bases line up with TRBD1. The CDR3 covers 14 residues. Losses at the gene ends were 7 bases for V and 7 bases for J; bases not matched to a gene: 5. Germline assignment: CDR1 SGHTA and CDR2 FQGNSA. The CDR3 nucleotides read TGTGCCAGCACCAAAGGACAGGGGAATTCACCCCTCCACTTT. Translating it yields CASTKGQGNSPLHF.

This clonotype was seen a few times. V is TRBV6-2 or TRBV6-3 and J is TRBJ2-7; D gene ambiguous. The CDR3 length is 13 residues. V gave up 5 bases and J gave up 3 bases, with 11 bases separating them. The V gene's germline CDR1 is MNHEY and CDR2 SVGEGT. The CDR3 protein is CASSAGPFYEQYF. CDR3 DNA sequence: TGTGCCAGCAGTGCAGGACCATTCTACGAGCAGTACTTC.

The chain couples TRBV6-2 or TRBV6-3 to TRBJ2-7; a possible D gene is TRBD1 (5 bases). Germline-derived CDR1 and CDR2 are MNHEY and SVGEGT. V was trimmed by 8 bases and J by 0 bases, leaving 14 bases between them. The CDR3 consists of 14 residues. Here the CDR3 DNA reads TGTGCCAGCGCATGGGGCATCGGCTCCTACGAGCAGTACTTC. It encodes CASAWGIGSYEQYF.

The chain links TRBV6-1 to TRBJ2-3; 8 bases are shared with TRBD1. V gave up 2 bases and J gave up 3 bases; unmatched junction bases: 4. The CDR3 has 15 amino acids. Germline V gives CDR1 MNHNS, CDR2 SASEGT. CDR3 sequence reads: CASSEWTGPTDTQYF. The DNA of the CDR3 is TGTGCCAGCAGTGAATGGACAGGGCCGACAGATACGCAGTATTTT.

The V call is TRBV10-3, the J call TRBJ2-3, with TRBD2 as a possible D gene (6 bases). CDR1 and CDR2 from the germline V gene are ENHRY and SYGVKD. V was clipped by 4 bases and J by 6 bases, with 14 bases between them. CDR3 size: 14 residues. The CDR3 DNA is TGTGCCATCAGTGTAGGGGACTCCGCGGATACGCAGTATTTT. It translates to CAISVGDSADTQYF.